The 9 T cell receptor beta chains below come from one sample, sequenced in a study of blood T cell repertoires in COVID-19 (dated by TCRdb to the early 2020s). Libraries came from the immunoSEQ multiplex PCR assay. The source is immuneACCESS, and TCRdb retained only in-frame sequences with V and J called. Part of the clones is not carried over; for the studies checked, unresolved V genes explain less than half of this, and the remainder is unexplained. This sample holds roughly 120,000 clones; around 86% were observed only once. The top ten clones comprise less than 30% of the sample. Sequencing input: peripheral blood. Source of these receptors: a woman in her 70s with acute or convalescent COVID-19.

The rearrangement links TRBV24-1 to TRBJ2-1, with 7 bases aligning to TRBD1. Germline V gene lookup returns CDR1 KGHDR and CDR2 SFDVKD. The J segment lost 3 bases and the V segment lost 4 bases, leaving 5 bases of the junction unmatched. The length of the CDR3 is 15 residues. The CDR3 region is CATSEQGRDYNEQFF. Here the CDR3 DNA reads TGTGCCACCAGTGAACAGGGGCGAGACTACAATGAGCAGTTCTTC.

The gene calls are TRBV5-6 and TRBJ2-7; TRBD1 aligns across 9 bases. With V trimmed by 4 bases and J by 3 bases, 8 bases remained unmatched. This CDR3 contains 15 residues. The germline V gene has CDR1 SGHDT and CDR2 YYEEEE. This CDR3 reads CASSASTGGGYEQYF. The CDR3 coding sequence is TGTGCCAGCAGCGCCTCGACAGGGGGAGGCTACGAGCAGTACTTC.

This chain connects TRBV11-1 to TRBJ2-1; 8 bases agree with TRBD2. V was clipped by 6 bases and J by 8 bases; unmatched bases: 12. Germline values: CDR1 SGHAT, CDR2 FQDESV (reference sequence). This CDR3 spans 15 amino acids. Here the CDR3 reads CASSFSGGGWDEQFF. In DNA form, the CDR3 reads TGTGCCAGCAGTTTCAGCGGGGGCGGCTGGGATGAGCAGTTCTTC.

The chain carries TRBV5-1 and TRBJ1-2, with D unresolved. CDR3 size: 16 residues. Looked up from germline, CDR1 is SGHRS and CDR2 is YFSETQ. The V end was cut by 0 bases, the J end by 0 bases, with 12 bases between. The CDR3, as DNA: TGCGCCAGCAGCTTGGGGGTCGCACTATCTAACTATGGCTACACCTTC. Translating gives CASSLGVALSNYGYTF.

The CDR3 coding sequence is TGCGCCAGCAGCCAACCCACAGGGGATCGGGACAATCAGCCCCAGCATTTT. Translating it yields CASSQPTGDRDNQPQHF. The J gene is TRBJ1-5, the V gene TRBV4-1; 7 bases fit TRBD1. CDR3 length: 17 amino acids. Germline V gives CDR1 MGHRA, CDR2 YSYEKL. Germline trimming cut 2 bases from V and 3 bases from J; bases unmatched to any gene: 10.

The chain has TRBV19 and TRBJ2-7; TRBD2 matches at 9 bases. Germline V CDR1 and CDR2: LNHDA, SQIVND (reference sequence). This CDR3 is built from 14 residues. V trimming: 2 bases; J trimming: 4 bases; junction bases outside the gene matches: 3. CDR3 amino acids: CASSIRTSEYEQYF. In nucleotides, the CDR3 is TGTGCCAGTAGTATACGGACTAGCGAGTACGAGCAGTACTTC. The full variable domain, with the rest looked up from reference TRBV19 and TRBJ2-7, is DGGITQSPKYLFRKEGQNVTLSCEQNLNHDAMYWYRQDPGQGLRLIYYSQIVNDFQKGDIAEGYSVSREKKESFPLTVTSAQKNPTAFYLCASSIRTSEYEQYFGPGTRLTVT.

This chain uses TRBV5-1 with TRBJ2-3; the match to TRBD1 covers 10 bases. Unmatched junction bases numbered 8, after V lost 4 bases and J lost 3 bases. CDR1 and CDR2 (germline): SGHRS, YFSETQ. CDR3 length: 16 amino acids. The CDR3 spells CASSLDPGQGTDTQYF. The DNA for the CDR3 is TGCGCCAGCAGCCTGGACCCGGGACAGGGGACAGATACGCAGTATTTT.

The chain recombines TRBV5-1 with TRBJ2-3, with TRBD1 matching 10 bases. J was trimmed by 5 bases and V by 3 bases; bases with no gene match: 3. The CDR3 loop spans 14 amino acids. The germline V gene has CDR1 SGHRS and CDR2 YFSETQ. CDR3 DNA: TGCGCCAGCAGCTCGGGACAGGGGATAGATACGCAGTATTTT. This sequence encodes CASSSGQGIDTQYF. The full variable domain, with the rest looked up from reference TRBV5-1 and TRBJ2-3, is KAGVTQTPRYLIKTRGQQVTLSCSPISGHRSVSWYQQTPGQGLQFLFEYFSETQRNKGNFPGRFSGRQFSNSRSEMNVSTLELGDSALYLCASSSGQGIDTQYFGPGTRLTVL.

The rearrangement links TRBV5-1 to TRBJ2-1, with a possible D match to TRBD2 (6 bases). From germline, CDR1 is SGHRS and CDR2 YFSETQ. The CDR3 is 16 residues long. V lost 0 bases to trimming and J lost 1 base, with 11 bases between them. In nucleotides, the CDR3 is TGCGCCAGCAGCTTGGTTGGGGGGACTTCCTACAATGAGCAGTTCTTC. Encoded protein: CASSLVGGTSYNEQFF.